This TCR beta chain was sequenced during a study of blood T cell repertoires in COVID-19. Study as a whole: There were acute and convalescent COVID-19 samples, and they came from the United States, Italy and Spain.

Per the original methods: Reference gene primer amplification gave nucleated cell count estimates. Assay used: immunoSEQ multiplex PCR; TCRdb lists only in-frame clones, some missing. V and J calls and clone size are those listed in that table; D and trimming were worked out from the DNA. Here the sample spans roughly 250,000 clones, roughly 90% being singletons. The receptor's source is a man in his 60s who had recovered from COVID-19. The sequenced material came from peripheral blood.

CDR3 in amino acids: CASSPISGGAGEQFF. CDR3 coding DNA: TGTGCCAGCAGCCCCATTAGCGGGGGGGCTGGGGAGCAGTTCTTC. The chain has TRBV9 and TRBJ2-1, with TRBD2 matching 11 bases. The CDR3 totals 15 residues. With V trimmed by 4 bases and J by 10 bases, 10 bases remained unmatched. CDR1 is SGDLS and CDR2 is YYNGEE in the germline V gene.